This TCR beta chain stems from a study of long-term antiretroviral therapy in people with HIV. Sequencing used immunoSEQ v3.0 at survey level. Profiled with immunoSEQ multiplex PCR; TCRdb holds only in-frame clones, not every one. The sample has roughly 24,000 clones; over 65% are singletons. This CDR3 comprises 13 residues. The V end lost 1 base, the J end lost 0 bases, and 3 bases lay between the germline ends. Germline CDR1 reads SGHDN; CDR2 reads FVKESK. The chain recombines TRBV14 with TRBJ2-5; D is ambiguous. The receptor was derived from a man between 35 and 55 years old with HIV. The sequencing used unsorted PBMCs, collected 4.8 to 5 years after starting antiretroviral therapy. The CDR3 here is CASSQGYQETQYF. The CDR3 nucleotides read TGTGCCAGCAGCCAAGGGTACCAAGAGACCCAGTACTTC.